One sample yielded the 16 T cell receptor beta chains listed below, sequenced in a study of cytomegalovirus exposure and HLA in healthy donors. 13 Jbeta primers and 60 Vbeta primers were used for the PCR. Assay: immunoSEQ multiplex PCR; the TCRdb copy retains only in-frame clones and omits some. This listing includes tens of thousands of clones. Sequenced material: PBMCs. The source is a woman aged 40 to 50 in good health and CMV-seropositive.

This sequence joins TRBV7-7 and TRBJ2-7; D uncertain. The CDR3 consists of 13 residues. Trimming took off 1 base at V and 8 bases at J, with 12 bases between the two ends. Per the germline V gene, CDR1 is SSHAT and CDR2 is FNYEAQ (reference sequence). Here the CDR3 reads CASSLVGYSKQYF. The CDR3, as DNA: TGTGCCAGCAGCTTAGTGGGCTACTCAAAGCAGTACTTC.

The V gene is TRBV5-1, the J gene TRBJ1-1; perhaps TRBD1 as D (5 bases). Germline CDR1 SGHRS, CDR2 YFSETQ. The CDR3 spans 16 residues. Trimming took off 5 bases at V and 2 bases at J, with 19 bases between the two ends. The CDR3 loop reads CASRLRGDGVNTEAFF. The CDR3 coding sequence is TGCGCCAGCAGGCTCCGGGGGGACGGCGTAAACACTGAAGCTTTCTTT.

This rearrangement joins TRBV28 to TRBJ1-1; D is unclear. CDR3 length: 15 residues. The germline CDR1 and CDR2 sequences are MDHEN and SYDVKM. Deletions cut 4 bases from V and 0 bases from J, with 12 bases between. CDR3 coding DNA: TGTGCCAGCAGTTCACCCCGGGAAATGAACACTGAAGCTTTCTTT. This gives the protein CASSSPREMNTEAFF.

The rearrangement links TRBV6-5 to TRBJ1-2, with D perhaps TRBD1 (5 bases). V lost 2 bases and J lost 4, with 11 bases in between. The CDR3 extends over 14 amino acids. Germline V gene sequence: CDR1 MNHEY, CDR2 SVGAGI. The CDR3 bases are TGTGCCAGCAGTTACGGAGGGGACGCCTATGGCTACACCTTC. It is translated as CASSYGGDAYGYTF.

The rearrangement joins TRBV18 to TRBJ1-2; 8 bases match TRBD1. There are 12 residues in the CDR3. V gave up 4 bases and J gave up 10 bases; unmatched junction bases: 5. The V gene's germline CDR1 is KGHSH and CDR2 LQKENI. CDR3 nucleotides: TGTGCCAGCTCACGACCACAGGGGGACTACACCTTC. Protein sequence: CASSRPQGDYTF.

Regarding this clone: At the DNA level, this CDR3 is encoded by other sequences in the same sample as well. V usage is TRBV15 and J usage is TRBJ2-7; 11 nucleotides align to TRBD1. There are 14 residues in the CDR3. Germline CDR1 LNHNV, CDR2 YYDKDF (reference sequence). Unmatched junction bases numbered 3, after V lost 3 bases and J lost 5 bases. The CDR3 coding sequence is TGTGCCACCAGCAGGGGGGACAGGGGGGACGAGCAGTACTTC. The encoded protein is CATSRGDRGDEQYF.

The chain couples TRBV9 to TRBJ2-3; 11 bases fit TRBD2. Trimming removed 4 bases from V and 2 bases from J; junction bases left unmatched: 3. The CDR3 extends over 15 amino acids. Looked up from germline, CDR1 is SGDLS and CDR2 is YYNGEE. In nucleotides, the CDR3 is TGTGCCAGCAGCTCTAGCGGGAGGTCCACAGATACGCAGTATTTT. Translating gives CASSSSGRSTDTQYF.

This chain links TRBV29-1 with TRBJ2-3, with 8 bases matching TRBD2. This CDR3 has 14 residues. The germline gives CDR1 SQVTM, CDR2 ANQGSEA. The V gene end was trimmed by 7 bases and the J gene end by 3 bases; junction bases not matched to a gene: 9. This CDR3 is CSAGGAGETDTQYF. CDR3 sequence (DNA): TGCAGCGCCGGGGGGGCGGGAGAAACAGATACGCAGTATTTT.

The CDR3: CASSLRPGTGGEEQYF. The DNA for the CDR3 is TGTGCCAGCTCACTACGGCCCGGGACAGGGGGGGAGGAGCAGTACTTC. V is TRBV18 and J is TRBJ2-7; 11 bases are shared with TRBD1. The CDR3 runs 16 residues. Per germline, CDR1 KGHSH and CDR2 LQKENI. The junction had 12 bases not matched to a gene; V was cut back by 4 bases and J by 7 bases.

The rearrangement uses TRBV29-1 and TRBJ1-5; TRBD1 is a possible D gene (5 bases). Germline CDR1 reads SQVTM; CDR2 reads ANQGSEA. Trimming took off 6 bases at V and 0 bases at J, with 24 bases between the two ends. This CDR3 is built from 18 residues. DNA of the CDR3: TGCAGCGTCCTCCGTAGGCCAGGGCCTGAATATAGCAATCAGCCCCAGCATTTT. The encoded protein is CSVLRRPGPEYSNQPQHF. Combining the CDR3 with reference TRBV29-1 and TRBJ1-5 gives the whole variable domain SAVISQKPSRDICQRGTSLTIQCQVDSQVTMMFWYRQQPGQSLTLIATANQGSEATYESGFVIDKFPISRPNLTFSTLTVSNMSPEDSSIYLCSVLRRPGPEYSNQPQHFGDGTRLSIL.

A note on this clone: The sample holds other DNA sequences that translate to the same CDR3. The chain employs TRBV5-1 and TRBJ2-3; D gene ambiguous. V was shortened by 0 bases and J by 0 bases, with 5 bases between the two germline ends. The CDR3 runs 14 residues. From germline, CDR1 is SGHRS and CDR2 YFSETQ. CDR3 residues: CASSLGRSTDTQYF. DNA of the CDR3: TGCGCCAGCAGCTTGGGGCGGAGCACAGATACGCAGTATTTT.

This chain uses TRBV30 with TRBJ1-1; tentative D call: TRBD1 (6 bases). This CDR3 has 16 amino acids. V lost 4 bases, J lost 7 bases, and 25 bases lay in between. The germline gives CDR1 GTSNPN, CDR2 SVGIG (reference sequence). The CDR3 coding sequence is TGTGCCTGGAATCCCTCGGGTAGGGGGGGGTATAGTGAAGCTTTCTTT. Residues: CAWNPSGRGGYSEAFF.

V gene TRBV7-6 combines with J gene TRBJ2-7, with a possible D match to TRBD2 (6 bases). CDR1 is SGHVS and CDR2 is FNYEAQ in the germline V gene. Trimming took 1 base from V and 2 from J, leaving 9 bases between them. The CDR3 spans 14 residues. This chain's CDR3 is CASSLGGLAYEQYF. DNA of the CDR3: TGTGCCAGCAGCTTAGGGGGACTGGCCTACGAGCAGTACTTC.

V gene TRBV29-1 combines with J gene TRBJ2-4; D is uncertain. The germline V and J ends were trimmed by 4 bases and 0 bases, with 7 bases remaining between them. Germline CDR1 and CDR2: SQVTM and ANQGSEA. CDR3 length: 13 amino acids. The CDR3 DNA sequence: TGCAGCGTTGTACACCTAGCCAAAAACATTCAGTACTTC. It encodes CSVVHLAKNIQYF.

This chain connects TRBV27 to TRBJ2-7, with 7 nucleotides matching TRBD2. This CDR3 contains 14 residues. Germline CDR1 and CDR2: MNHEY and SMNVEV (reference sequence). The junction had 11 bases not matched to a gene; V was cut back by 3 bases and J by 9 bases. The CDR3 spells CASSFVGLGRRQYF. The CDR3 DNA reads as TGTGCCAGCAGTTTTGTAGGACTAGGACGTCGGCAGTACTTC.

The genes are TRBV28 and TRBJ2-3; D may be TRBD2 (6 bases). The CDR3 loop spans 14 amino acids. Germline CDR1 and CDR2: MDHEN and SYDVKM. V was trimmed by 2 bases and J by 2 bases, leaving 8 bases between them. The CDR3 region is CASSLLATTDTQYF. CDR3 coding DNA: TGTGCCAGCAGTTTACTAGCGACCACAGATACGCAGTATTTT. The full variable domain, rest sourced from reference TRBV28 and TRBJ2-3, is DVKVTQSSRYLVKRTGEKVFLECVQDMDHENMFWYRQDPGLGLRLIYFSYDVKMKEKGDIPEGYSVSREKKERFSLILESASTNQTSMYLCASSLLATTDTQYFGPGTRLTVL.